The clone carrying this T cell receptor (beta chain) was observed many times. This sample was included in a study of Graves' ophthalmopathy and Graves' hyperthyroidism. RNA transcripts were the source from which TCR beta CDR3 regions were amplified. HTBI primers were employed in first-round RT-PCR, then a second-round multiplex PCR followed. TCRdb used MiXCR to reprocess the multiplex PCR reads, holding one entry per CDR3 protein. The data contain about 620,000 distinct CDR3 sequences, 22% of them seen just once; the ten biggest clones take up about 6.6%. Trimming took off 10 bases at V and 1 base at J, with 17 bases between the two ends. The CDR3 contains 16 residues. Enrollment excluded any patients with other autoimmune diseases, uncontrolled infections, pregnancy or lactation.

Sequencing was performed on peripheral blood. The source of this sequence is a woman in her late teens or twenties with stable Graves' hyperthyroidism. Some clones in this sample may be carry-over from other donors' samples. This chain links TRBV12-3 or TRBV12-4 with TRBJ2-6; D might be TRBD2 (5 bases). CDR3: CAIPQTGYSGANVLTF. DNA for the CDR3: TGTGCCATCCCTCAAACGGGGTATTCTGGGGCCAACGTCCTGACTTTC.